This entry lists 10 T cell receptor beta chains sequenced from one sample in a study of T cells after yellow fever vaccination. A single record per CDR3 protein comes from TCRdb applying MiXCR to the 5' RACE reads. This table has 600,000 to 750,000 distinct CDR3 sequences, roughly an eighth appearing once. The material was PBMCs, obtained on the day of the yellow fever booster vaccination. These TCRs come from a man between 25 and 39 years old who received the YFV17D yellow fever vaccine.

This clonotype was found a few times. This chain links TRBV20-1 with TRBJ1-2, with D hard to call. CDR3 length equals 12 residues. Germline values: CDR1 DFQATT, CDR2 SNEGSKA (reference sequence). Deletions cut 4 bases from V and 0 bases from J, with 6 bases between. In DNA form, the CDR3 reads TGCAGTGCTAAAAATTCTAACTATGGCTACACCTTC. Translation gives CSAKNSNYGYTF.

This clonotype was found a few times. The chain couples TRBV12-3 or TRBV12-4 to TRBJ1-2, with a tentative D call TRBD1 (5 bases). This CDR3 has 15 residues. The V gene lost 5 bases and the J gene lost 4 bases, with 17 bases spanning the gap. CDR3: CASSPRPGTFYGYTF. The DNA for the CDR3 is TGTGCCAGCAGTCCTCGTCCCGGGACCTTCTATGGCTACACCTTC.

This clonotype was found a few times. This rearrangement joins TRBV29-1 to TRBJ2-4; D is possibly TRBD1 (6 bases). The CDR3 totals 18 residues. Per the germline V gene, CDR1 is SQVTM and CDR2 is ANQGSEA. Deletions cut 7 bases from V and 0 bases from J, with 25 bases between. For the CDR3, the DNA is TGCAGCGCCTTATCCTCGGACAGATTAGGGCCAGCCAAAAACATTCAGTACTTC. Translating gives CSALSSDRLGPAKNIQYF.

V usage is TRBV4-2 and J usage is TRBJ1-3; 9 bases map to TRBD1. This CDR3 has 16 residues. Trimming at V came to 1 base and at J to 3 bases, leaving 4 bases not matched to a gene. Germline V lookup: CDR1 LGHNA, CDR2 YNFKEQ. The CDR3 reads CASSQGTGVGGNTIYF. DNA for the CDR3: TGTGCCAGCAGCCAAGGGACAGGGGTGGGTGGAAACACCATATATTTT.

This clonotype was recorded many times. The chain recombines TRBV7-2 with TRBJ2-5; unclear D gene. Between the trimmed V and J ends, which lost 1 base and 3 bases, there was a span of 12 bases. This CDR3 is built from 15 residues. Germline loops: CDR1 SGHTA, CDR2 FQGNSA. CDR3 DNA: TGTGCCAGCAGCTTAGGGTGGTCAGATAAAGAGACCCAGTACTTC. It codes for CASSLGWSDKETQYF.

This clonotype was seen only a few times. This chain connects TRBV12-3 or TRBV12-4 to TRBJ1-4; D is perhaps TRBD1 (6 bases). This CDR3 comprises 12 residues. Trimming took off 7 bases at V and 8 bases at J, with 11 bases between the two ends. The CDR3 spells CASMGGEEKLFF. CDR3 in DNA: TGTGCCAGCATGGGGGGCGAGGAAAAACTGTTTTTT.

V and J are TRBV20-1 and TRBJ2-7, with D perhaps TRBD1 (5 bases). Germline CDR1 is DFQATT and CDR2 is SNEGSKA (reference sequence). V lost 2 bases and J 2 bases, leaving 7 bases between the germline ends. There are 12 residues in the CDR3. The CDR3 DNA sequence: TGCAGTGCTAGAACGACAGCCTACGAGCAGTACTTC. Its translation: CSARTTAYEQYF.

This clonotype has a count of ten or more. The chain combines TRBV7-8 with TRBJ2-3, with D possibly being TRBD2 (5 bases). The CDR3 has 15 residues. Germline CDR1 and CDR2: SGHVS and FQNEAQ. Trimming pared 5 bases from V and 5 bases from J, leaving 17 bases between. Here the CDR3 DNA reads TGTGCCAGCAGCCTGAACCCGGGAACCCGAGATACGCAGTATTTT. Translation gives CASSLNPGTRDTQYF. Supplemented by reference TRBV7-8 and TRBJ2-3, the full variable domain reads GAGVSQSPRYKVAKRGQDVALRCDPISGHVSLFWYQQALGQGPEFLTYFQNEAQLDKSGLPSDRFFAERPEGSVSTLKIQRTQQEDSAVYLCASSLNPGTRDTQYFGPGTRLTVL.

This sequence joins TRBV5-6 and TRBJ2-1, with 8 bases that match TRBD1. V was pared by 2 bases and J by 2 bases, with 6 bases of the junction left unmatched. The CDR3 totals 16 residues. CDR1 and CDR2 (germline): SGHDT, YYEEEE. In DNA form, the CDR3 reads TGTGCCAGCAGCTTCGACAGGGGTGACCCCTACAATGAGCAGTTCTTC. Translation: CASSFDRGDPYNEQFF.

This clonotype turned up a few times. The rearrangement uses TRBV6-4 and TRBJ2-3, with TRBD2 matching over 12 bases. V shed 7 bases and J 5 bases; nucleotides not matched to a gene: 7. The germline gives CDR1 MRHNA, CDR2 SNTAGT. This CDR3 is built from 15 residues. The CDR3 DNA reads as TGTGCCAGCAAACCGACTAGCGGGAGAGGAGATACGCAGTATTTT. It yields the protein CASKPTSGRGDTQYF.